These 26 T cell receptor beta chains share one sample of origin, sequenced in a study of T cell responses to AZD1222 COVID-19 vaccine. The method was immunoSEQ multiplex PCR; TCRdb's version includes in-frame clones alone and lacks a portion of them. The sample holds 150,000 to 200,000 clones, 80% to 90% seen once. Sequencing was performed on peripheral blood, taken on day 0 of MenACWY control vaccination. The receptors originated from an adult in good health.

V gene TRBV19 combines with J gene TRBJ2-7, with a weak D call TRBD2 (5 bases). The CDR3 contains 15 residues. Deletions cut 1 base from V and 3 bases from J, with 13 bases between. CDR1 LNHDA and CDR2 SQIVND come from the germline V gene (reference sequence). CDR3 in amino acids: CASSIALSGSYEQYF. The CDR3 DNA is TGTGCCAGTAGTATAGCCCTATCGGGGAGCTACGAGCAGTACTTC.

The V gene is TRBV5-1, the J gene TRBJ1-6; D is unclear. The CDR3 covers 16 residues. Germline CDR1 SGHRS, CDR2 YFSETQ. V gave up 0 bases and J gave up 10 bases, with 17 bases separating them. The CDR3 reads CASSLERRALGSPLHF. CDR3 DNA sequence: TGCGCCAGCAGCTTGGAACGGAGGGCGTTGGGGTCACCCCTCCACTTT.

This clone turned up a few times. The chain employs TRBV6-4 and TRBJ1-6, with D maybe TRBD1 (6 bases). The germline V gene has CDR1 MRHNA and CDR2 SNTAGT. The V and J ends lost 5 bases and 5 bases respectively, with 10 bases between them. The CDR3 has 14 amino acids. This CDR3 is CASSPRGDNSPLHF. The CDR3 nucleotides are TGTGCCAGCAGTCCGAGGGGGGATAATTCACCCCTCCACTTT.

J is TRBJ2-1 and V is TRBV28; no definite D call. V was clipped by 7 bases and J by 6 bases, with 16 bases between them. CDR3 size: 14 residues. Germline CDR1 and CDR2: MDHEN and SYDVKM. CDR3 sequence reads: CASNLSPGSNEQFF. Written as DNA, the CDR3 is TGTGCCAGCAACTTGTCACCGGGTTCCAATGAGCAGTTCTTC.

The chain recombines TRBV9 with TRBJ1-1; 11 bases agree with TRBD1. After removal of 3 bases from V and 5 bases from J, the junction contained 12 bases not matched to a gene. The germline CDR1 and CDR2 sequences are SGDLS and YYNGEE. The CDR3 loop spans 17 amino acids. CDR3 DNA sequence: TGTGCCAGCAGCGACCCCGGGACAGGGGGTGCGAGGACTGAAGCTTTCTTT. Translated, it gives CASSDPGTGGARTEAFF.

The V call is TRBV19, the J call TRBJ1-1; D remains ambiguous. The ends were cut back, 6 bases at V and 11 bases at J, with 10 bases in the middle. The germline V gene has CDR1 LNHDA and CDR2 SQIVND (reference sequence). The CDR3 runs 10 residues. As DNA, the CDR3 is TGTGCCAGTAGCGCGGGTCGGGCTTTCTTT. This sequence encodes CASSAGRAFF.

The J gene is TRBJ1-4, the V gene TRBV28, with 9 bases identical to TRBD1. Germline loops: CDR1 MDHEN, CDR2 SYDVKM. CDR3 length: 15 amino acids. V lost 5 bases, J lost 7 bases, and 8 bases stayed unmatched. This chain's CDR3 is CASSEQGARSEKLFF. CDR3 in DNA: TGTGCCAGCAGTGAACAGGGGGCGCGAAGTGAAAAACTGTTTTTT.

V gene TRBV9 combines with J gene TRBJ1-2; D call uncertain. Trimming removed 0 bases at V and 4 bases at J, with 13 bases between. Germline CDR1 SGDLS, CDR2 YYNGEE. The CDR3 loop spans 15 amino acids. CDR3 protein: CASSVGRGRSYGYTF. In DNA, the CDR3 is TGTGCCAGCAGCGTAGGTAGAGGGCGTAGCTATGGCTACACCTTC.

The chain recombines TRBV6-5 with TRBJ1-2; D might be TRBD1 (5 bases). CDR1 is MNHEY, CDR2 SVGAGI, per germline. Trimming took off 7 bases at V and 7 bases at J, with 13 bases between the two ends. This CDR3 region has 12 residues. Written as DNA, the CDR3 is TGTGCCAGCAAGTTAAGGGGAGGTGGCTACACCTTC. Encoded protein: CASKLRGGGYTF.

This chain connects TRBV6-5 to TRBJ1-2; 8 nucleotides align to TRBD1. The CDR3 totals 14 residues. Germline V gene sequence: CDR1 MNHEY, CDR2 SVGAGI. The ends lost 0 bases at V and 6 bases at J; junction bases unmatched: 3. DNA for the CDR3: TGTGCCAGCAGTTACTCCGGACAGGGCAATGGCTACACCTTC. It is translated as CASSYSGQGNGYTF.

The rearrangement links TRBV19 to TRBJ2-7; tentative D call: TRBD2 (5 bases). The CDR3 is made up of 14 amino acids. Trimming took 1 base from V and 4 from J, leaving 11 bases between them. Germline V gene sequence: CDR1 LNHDA, CDR2 SQIVND (reference sequence). CDR3 DNA: TGTGCCAGTAGTATAGCCAGCGGAACATACGAGCAGTACTTC. It encodes CASSIASGTYEQYF.

The chain uses TRBV9 and TRBJ2-3; D gene ambiguous. Between the trimmed V and J ends, which lost 4 bases and 0 bases, there was a span of 9 bases. Germline V gene lookup returns CDR1 SGDLS and CDR2 YYNGEE. The CDR3 has 14 residues. CDR3 loop: CASSLSTSTDTQYF. The CDR3 nucleotides read TGTGCCAGCAGCTTAAGTACTAGCACAGATACGCAGTATTTT.

This sequence joins TRBV3-1 (or the pseudogene TRBV3-2) and TRBJ1-2; a weak D match, TRBD1 (5 bases). Germline CDR1 and CDR2: LGHDT and YNNKEL (reference sequence). This CDR3 region has 16 residues. V lost 2 bases and J lost 2, with 15 bases in between. The DNA of the CDR3 is TGTGCCAGCAGCCAAACAAATCAGGGTACGAACTATGGCTACACCTTC. Encoded protein: CASSQTNQGTNYGYTF.

V usage is TRBV28 and J usage is TRBJ1-1, with D hard to call. The CDR3 has 12 amino acids. V was pared by 3 bases and J by 3 bases, with 5 bases between. CDR1 and CDR2 from the germline V gene are MDHEN and SYDVKM. The CDR3 DNA follows: TGTGCCAGCAGTTTCCTTGACACTGAAGCTTTCTTT. This sequence encodes CASSFLDTEAFF.

V is TRBV2 and J is TRBJ1-5; 9 nucleotides line up with TRBD1. V lost 4 bases and J lost 5; bases outside the gene matches: 3. CDR1 SNHLY and CDR2 FYNNEI come from the germline V gene. The CDR3 runs 14 residues. This CDR3 is CASSGTGEDQPQHF. CDR3 in DNA: TGTGCCAGCAGTGGGACAGGGGAGGATCAGCCCCAGCATTTT.

The J gene is TRBJ1-6, the V gene TRBV19, with D possibly being TRBD1 (5 bases). Trimming pared 3 bases from V and 9 bases from J, leaving 18 bases between. CDR1 and CDR2 (germline): LNHDA, SQIVND (reference sequence). CDR3 length: 16 amino acids. The CDR3 loop is CASSIGTPGTGSPLHF. The CDR3 DNA reads TGTGCCAGTAGTATTGGGACGCCGGGCACGGGTTCACCCCTCCACTTT.

This chain uses TRBV29-1 with TRBJ2-7, with 8 bases matching TRBD2. V lost 3 bases and J lost 7; bases outside the gene matches: 8. Germline V CDR1 and CDR2: SQVTM, ANQGSEA. CDR3 size: 13 residues. CDR3 region: CSVDPRGGGEQYF. CDR3 DNA: TGCAGCGTTGACCCCCGGGGGGGTGGGGAGCAGTACTTC.

The DNA for the CDR3 is TGCAGCGTTGAAGCCGGCGCAGGGGCCTACGAGCAGTACTTC. Amino acids: CSVEAGAGAYEQYF. The chain recombines TRBV29-1 with TRBJ2-7; maybe TRBD1 (6 bases). V lost 1 base and J lost 2, with 12 bases in between. Germline V gene data show CDR1 as SQVTM and CDR2 as ANQGSEA. This CDR3 spans 14 amino acids.

The J gene is TRBJ2-3, the V gene TRBV7-3; possibly TRBD2 for D (5 bases). Trimming removed 2 bases at V and 6 bases at J, with 9 bases between. Germline V gives CDR1 SGHTA, CDR2 FQGTGA. This CDR3 is 13 amino acids long. The CDR3 loop reads CASSLGSPDTQYF. CDR3 sequence (DNA): TGTGCCAGCAGCTTAGGGAGTCCGGATACGCAGTATTTT.

The chain recombines TRBV11-2 with TRBJ1-5, with D unresolved. CDR1 is SGHAT, CDR2 FQNNGV, per germline. V shed 3 bases and J shed 6 bases, with 9 bases lying between them. This CDR3 has 13 residues. For the CDR3, the DNA is TGTGCCAGCAGCTTGGGTGGATCTCAGCCCCAGCATTTT. Translating it yields CASSLGGSQPQHF. Combining the CDR3 with reference TRBV11-2 and TRBJ1-5 gives the whole variable domain EAGVAQSPRYKIIEKRQSVAFWCNPISGHATLYWYQQILGQGPKLLIQFQNNGVVDDSQLPKDRFSAERLKGVDSTLKIQPAKLEDSAVYLCASSLGGSQPQHFGDGTRLSIL.

The chain recombines TRBV5-1 with TRBJ1-2, with TRBD1 as a possible D gene (6 bases). Deletions cut 0 bases from V and 6 bases from J, with 9 bases between. Germline CDR1 SGHRS, CDR2 YFSETQ. CDR3 size: 13 residues. CDR3 sequence reads: CASSLEAGDGYTF. CDR3 nucleotide sequence: TGCGCCAGCAGCTTGGAGGCAGGGGATGGCTACACCTTC. Full variable domain (remainder filled in from reference TRBV5-1 and TRBJ1-2): KAGVTQTPRYLIKTRGQQVTLSCSPISGHRSVSWYQQTPGQGLQFLFEYFSETQRNKGNFPGRFSGRQFSNSRSEMNVSTLELGDSALYLCASSLEAGDGYTFGSGTRLTVV.

V is TRBV19 and J is TRBJ1-1; 7 nucleotides align to TRBD1. This CDR3 region has 12 residues. Germline CDR1 reads LNHDA; CDR2 reads SQIVND (reference sequence). V lost 2 bases to trimming and J lost 7 bases; unmatched junction nucleotides: 1. The CDR3, as DNA: TGTGCCAGTAGTATACGGGACAGTGAAGCTTTCTTT. Its protein product is CASSIRDSEAFF.

The chain employs TRBV9 and TRBJ2-7; the match to TRBD2 covers 10 bases. Germline CDR1 SGDLS, CDR2 YYNGEE. V gave up 3 bases and J gave up 6 bases; unmatched junction bases: 9. The CDR3 extends over 15 amino acids. This chain's CDR3 is CASSEKAGGAVEQYF. DNA of the CDR3: TGTGCCAGCAGCGAAAAAGCGGGAGGGGCGGTCGAGCAGTACTTC.

This rearrangement joins TRBV5-4 to TRBJ2-5; possible D gene TRBD2, 5 bases. V was cut by 5 bases and J by 5 bases, with 16 bases left in between. This CDR3 has 14 residues. Germline CDR1 is SGHNT and CDR2 is YYREEE (reference sequence). CDR3 in amino acids: CASSSVGGGETQYF. CDR3 bases: TGTGCCAGCAGTTCGGTGGGCGGCGGGGAGACCCAGTACTTC.

The chain carries TRBV25-1 and TRBJ1-2; perhaps TRBD1 as D (5 bases). CDR1 and CDR2 from the germline V gene are MGHDK and SYGVNS. The CDR3 sequence is 15 residues long. With 2 bases removed from V and 5 bases from J, the gap between germline ends came to 15 bases. The chain's CDR3 is CASSEPGGGVYGYTF. In DNA form, the CDR3 reads TGTGCCAGCAGTGAACCCGGGGGGGGAGTGTATGGCTACACCTTC.

The chain carries TRBV11-2 and TRBJ2-2, with TRBD2 matching over 9 bases. V was clipped by 5 bases and J by 6 bases; unmatched bases: 13. Germline CDR1 reads SGHAT; CDR2 reads FQNNGV. The CDR3 extends over 17 amino acids. This CDR3 reads CASSPRDSGTSPGELFF. DNA of the CDR3: TGTGCCAGCAGCCCGAGGGACTCCGGGACTAGCCCCGGGGAGCTGTTTTTT.